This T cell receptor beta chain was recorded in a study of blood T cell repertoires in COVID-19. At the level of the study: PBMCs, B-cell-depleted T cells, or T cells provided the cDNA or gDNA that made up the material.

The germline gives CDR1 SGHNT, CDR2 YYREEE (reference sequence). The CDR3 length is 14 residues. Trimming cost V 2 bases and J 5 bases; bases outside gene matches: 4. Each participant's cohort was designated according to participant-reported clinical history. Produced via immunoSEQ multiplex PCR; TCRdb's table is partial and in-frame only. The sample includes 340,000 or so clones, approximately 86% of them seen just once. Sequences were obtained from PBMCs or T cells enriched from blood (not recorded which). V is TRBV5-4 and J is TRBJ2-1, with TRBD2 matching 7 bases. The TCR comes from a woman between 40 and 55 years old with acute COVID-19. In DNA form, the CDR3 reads TGTGCCAGCAGCTTCGGCGGGGGTAACAATGAGCAGTTCTTC. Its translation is CASSFGGGNNEQFF. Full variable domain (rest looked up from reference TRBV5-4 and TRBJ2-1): ETGVTQSPTHLIKTRGQQVTLRCSSQSGHNTVSWYQQALGQGPQFIFQYYREEENGRGNFPPRFSGLQFPNYSSELNVNALELDDSALYLCASSFGGGNNEQFFGPGTRLTVL.